The sequence of this T cell receptor (beta chain) was determined in a study of OX40 agonist ivuxolimab in advanced cancers. Study-wide background: While on treatment, patients had intravenous ivuxolimab at 0.01 to 10 mg/kg every 2 weeks.

Sequencing was performed with immunoSEQ multiplex PCR; in TCRdb, only in-frame clones are kept and a portion is missing. Of fewer than 85,000 clones in the sample, 80% to 90% were seen once. Patients had blood sampled at baseline and again on cycle 4 day 1 and cycle 7 day 1. The trim removed 0 bases at V and 3 bases at J, leaving 10 bases unmatched. The germline V gene encodes CDR1 SGDLS and CDR2 YYNGEE. The CDR3 has 18 amino acids. Study conclusions and caveats: Expanded clones belonging to CD8+ T cells outnumbered, on average, those of CD4+. Among patients with partial responses at 0.1-3.0 mg/kg, clonal expansion was among the lowest.

With regard to this clone: The antigen remains undetermined.

This rearrangement joins TRBV9 to TRBJ2-3, with 10 bases matching TRBD2. Here the sequenced sample was CD4+ or CD8+ T cells sorted from blood, taken in a trial of the OX40 agonist ivuxolimab. This receptor was taken from an adult with an advanced solid tumor such as melanoma, head and neck, liver or kidney cancer. The DNA of the CDR3 is TGTGCCAGCAGCGTAGGGCTAGCGGGAGTGTCGGGTACAGATACGCAGTATTTT. It codes for CASSVGLAGVSGTDTQYF.